This T cell receptor (beta chain) was profiled in a study of spatial heterogeneity in lung cancer. Unmatched junction bases numbered 3, after V lost 4 bases and J lost 4 bases. CDR1 MDHEN and CDR2 SYDVKM come from the germline V gene. This CDR3 spans 14 amino acids. Study-wide points: In tumors, expanded intratumoral alpha and beta TCR counts tracked mutation counts.

Described time point: sample taken at primary tumor resection. By proportion, this clonotype is medium-sized (0.01 to 0.1%). Its antigen is unknown. Within a library made for alpha chains, this beta chain is off target, and its count is uninformative. TCRdb ran MiXCR on the 5' RACE reads and lists one entry per CDR3 protein. The table includes over 3,000 distinct CDR3 sequences, 5.5% to 7% detected once. The sequence came from a male donor with early-stage non-small cell lung cancer. The sequencing used lung tumor tissue, collected at surgery. The rearrangement joins TRBV28 to TRBJ1-2; 10 positions agree with TRBD1. Here the CDR3 DNA reads TGTGCCAGCAGTTCGGACAGGGGGTTCTATGGCTACACCTTC. As protein: CASSSDRGFYGYTF.